The rows below give T cell receptor beta chains drawn from one sample of a study of cytomegalovirus exposure and HLA in healthy donors. Here immunoSEQ multiplex PCR was the method, and the copy in TCRdb shows in-frame clones only, minus some. Its listing shows approximately 170,000 clones. What was sequenced was PBMCs. Receptors were obtained from a young woman in good health and CMV-seropositive. The CDR3 runs from the conserved cysteine through the conserved F or W. D genes are given only for firm matches.

.	TRBJ2-3	TRBV7-9	TGTGCCAGCAGCGCGCCCGGGGGAGGACAAAATACGCAGTATTTT	CASSAPGGGQNTQYF
TRBD1	TRBJ1-2	TRBV15	TGTGCCACCAGCAGGGGGGACAGGGAGAACTATGGCTACACCTTC	CATSRGDRENYGYTF
.	TRBJ2-2	TRBV7-9	TGTGCCAGCAGCTCATCCCCGGGGTTCCCTAACACCGGGGAGCTGTTTTTT	CASSSSPGFPNTGELFF
TRBD1	TRBJ2-1	TRBV6-5	TGTGCCAGCAGTGGGACAGGGGAGAATGAGCAGTTCTTC	CASSGTGENEQFF
.	TRBJ1-5	TRBV7-9	TGTGCCAGCAGCCTTCGTTGGCATCTTCGCAATCGGCCCCAGCATTTT	CASSLRWHLRNRPQHF
.	TRBJ1-3	TRBV6-1	TGTGCCAGCAGTGAAGCTGAGGGAAACACCATATATTTT	CASSEAEGNTIYF
TRBD1	TRBJ2-1	TRBV6-5	TGTGCCAGCAGTTATACCTGGACAGGGGATGGGAAGCAGTTCTTC	CASSYTWTGDGKQFF
TRBD1	TRBJ2-5	TRBV18	TGTGCCAGCTCACCACCGAGTCGACAGGGCAGGGAGACCCAGTACTTC	CASSPPSRQGRETQYF
.	TRBJ2-7	TRBV5-6	TGTGCCAGCAGCCCAGATAAGTTTTCCTACGAGCAGTACTTC	CASSPDKFSYEQYF
.	TRBJ2-3	TRBV6-6	TGTGCCAGCAGTGGTTGGCGGACTAGCACAGATACGCAGTATTTT	CASSGWRTSTDTQYF
.	TRBJ2-5	TRBV5-4	TGTGCCAGCAGCTTGGAGCCGGGGGAGACCCAGTACTTC	CASSLEPGETQYF
TRBD1	TRBJ1-6	TRBV4-2	TGTGCCAGCAGCCGAGGGGAACAGGGGGCTTCACCCCTCCACTTT	CASSRGEQGASPLHF
TRBD1	TRBJ1-1	TRBV2	TGTGCCAGCAGTGTCGGACAGGGTTTCGGGACGGGGAACACTGAAGCTTTCTTT	CASSVGQGFGTGNTEAFF
TRBD1	TRBJ2-7	TRBV15	TGTGCCACCAGCGAGACAGGGGCCTACGAGCAGTACTTC	CATSETGAYEQYF
TRBD1	TRBJ1-2	TRBV27	TGTGCCAGCAGTTCGGGACAGTTAGCTAACTATGGCTACACCTTC	CASSSGQLANYGYTF
TRBD1	TRBJ2-7	TRBV19	TGTGCCAGTAGTGAAGGGACAGGGGTTCCACCCTACGAGCAGTACTTC	CASSEGTGVPPYEQYF
TRBD1	TRBJ1-1	TRBV5-6	TGTGCCAGCAGCCTGATTTGGGACAGAACGAACACTGAAGCTTTCTTT	CASSLIWDRTNTEAFF
TRBD1	TRBJ2-2	TRBV4-3	TGCGCCAGCAGCCATCATACCTGGAACCCGGGGACAGGTATCACCGGGGAGCTGTTTTTT	CASSHHTWNPGTGITGELFF
.	TRBJ1-5	TRBV4-1	TGCGCCAGCAGCGCGGAGGTGAGCAATCAGCCCCAGCATTTT	CASSAEVSNQPQHF
.	TRBJ2-7	TRBV7-9	TGTGCCAGCAGCTTAGCATGGGACAACTCCTACGAGCAGTACTTC	CASSLAWDNSYEQYF
TRBD1	TRBJ2-1	TRBV5-6	TGTGCCAGCAGAACAGGACAGGGGGCAATTCGGAATGAGCAGTTCTTC	CASRTGQGAIRNEQFF
TRBD1	TRBJ1-1	TRBV9	TGTGCCAGCAGCGTAGTTGGACAGGGAGGAACTGAAGCTTTCTTT	CASSVVGQGGTEAFF
.	TRBJ1-5	TRBV7-5	TGTGCCAGAAGCCGTGACAGGCTAAGCAATCAGCCCCAGCATTTT	CARSRDRLSNQPQHF
.	TRBJ1-2	TRBV30	TGTGCCTGGAGGGCCACGGGGGGTAGCTATGGCTACACCTTC	CAWRATGGSYGYTF
TRBD2	TRBJ2-1	TRBV11-2	TGTGCCAGCAGCCTGGCGACTAGCGGGAAGGGTGAGCAGTTCTTC	CASSLATSGKGEQFF
.	TRBJ1-5	TRBV19	TGTGCCAGTAGTTCGTGGGGAGGCAATCAGCCCCAGCATTTT	CASSSWGGNQPQHF
TRBD2	TRBJ2-2	TRBV9	TGTGCCAGCAGCGTAGGGCTTAGCGGGGGGGCCCCGAACACCGGGGAGCTGTTTTTT	CASSVGLSGGAPNTGELFF
.	TRBJ1-4	TRBV4-1	TGCGCCAGCAGCCAAGGACGATTGGGGACAAATGAAAAACTGTTTTTT	CASSQGRLGTNEKLFF
.	TRBJ1-3	TRBV7-9	TGTGCCAGCAGCCACGACAGTACTGGAAACACCATATATTTT	CASSHDSTGNTIYF